This T cell receptor (beta chain) derives from a study of blood T cell repertoires in COVID-19. The overall study: Sources were T cells, B-cell-depleted T cells, or PBMCs; the material itself was cDNA or gDNA.

Generated by immunoSEQ multiplex PCR, the TCRdb table keeps only in-frame clones and is missing some. Of under 150,000 clones in the sample, roughly 83% were seen once. Germline CDR1 SGDLS, CDR2 YYNGEE. The V segment lost 0 bases and the J segment 0 bases; nucleotides outside the gene matches: 5. The CDR3 contains 17 residues. The sequence was collected from a middle-aged man with acute COVID-19. The chain links TRBV9 to TRBJ2-1, with 8 bases identical to TRBD2. The sample taken for sequencing was PBMCs or T cells enriched from blood (not recorded which). The CDR3 DNA reads TGTGCCAGCAGCGTAGTCCCCAGCGGGAGCTCCTACAATGAGCAGTTCTTC. Translation gives CASSVVPSGSSYNEQFF. Full variable domain (outside the CDR3, taken from reference TRBV9 and TRBJ2-1): DSGVTQTPKHLITATGQRVTLRCSPRSGDLSVYWYQQSLDQGLQFLIQYYNGEERAKGNILERFSAQQFPDLHSELNLSSLELGDSALYFCASSVVPSGSSYNEQFFGPGTRLTVL.